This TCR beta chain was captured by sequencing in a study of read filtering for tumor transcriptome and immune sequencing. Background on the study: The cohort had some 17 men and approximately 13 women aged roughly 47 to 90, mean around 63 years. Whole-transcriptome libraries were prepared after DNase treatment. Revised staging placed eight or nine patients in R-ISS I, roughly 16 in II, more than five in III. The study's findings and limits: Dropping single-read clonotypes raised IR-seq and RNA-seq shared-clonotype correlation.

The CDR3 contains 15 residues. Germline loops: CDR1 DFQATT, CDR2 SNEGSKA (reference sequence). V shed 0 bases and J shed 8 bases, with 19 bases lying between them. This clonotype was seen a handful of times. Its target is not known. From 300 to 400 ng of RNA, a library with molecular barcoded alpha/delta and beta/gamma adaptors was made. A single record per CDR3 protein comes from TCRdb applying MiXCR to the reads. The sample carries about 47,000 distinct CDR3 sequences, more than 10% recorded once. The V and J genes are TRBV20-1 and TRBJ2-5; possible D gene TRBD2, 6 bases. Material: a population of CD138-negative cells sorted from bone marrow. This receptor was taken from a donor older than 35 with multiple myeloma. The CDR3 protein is CSARDRPGLGDTQYF. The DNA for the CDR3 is TGCAGTGCTAGAGATCGTCCGGGACTGGGGGATACCCAGTACTTC.